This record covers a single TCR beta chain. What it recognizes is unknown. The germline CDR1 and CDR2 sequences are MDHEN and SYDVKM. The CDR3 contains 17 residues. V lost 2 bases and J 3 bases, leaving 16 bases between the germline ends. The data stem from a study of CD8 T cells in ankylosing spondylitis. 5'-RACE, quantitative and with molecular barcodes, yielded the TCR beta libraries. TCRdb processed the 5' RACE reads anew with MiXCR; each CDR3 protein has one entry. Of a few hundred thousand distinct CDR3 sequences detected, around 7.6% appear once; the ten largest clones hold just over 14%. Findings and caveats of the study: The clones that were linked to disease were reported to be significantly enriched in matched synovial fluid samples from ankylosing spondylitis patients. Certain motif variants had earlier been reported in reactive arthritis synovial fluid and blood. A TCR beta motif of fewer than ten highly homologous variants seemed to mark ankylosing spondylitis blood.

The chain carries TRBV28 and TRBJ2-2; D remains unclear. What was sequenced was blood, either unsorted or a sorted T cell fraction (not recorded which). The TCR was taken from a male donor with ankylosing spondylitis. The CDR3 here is CASSLNRGLRYTGELFF. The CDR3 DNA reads TGTGCCAGCAGTTTAAATCGCGGTTTACGGTACACCGGGGAGCTGTTTTTT.